A selection of T cell receptor beta chains follows, all from one sample in a study of identical twins. TCRdb used MiXCR to reprocess the 5' RACE reads, holding one entry per CDR3 protein. This sample has roughly 630,000 distinct CDR3 sequences, with 7.1% found just once. The same specimen was also included in a second study, on yellow fever vaccine responses in identical twins.

Sequencing was performed on PBMCs. The source is a woman under 30 in good health. The CDR3 runs from the conserved cysteine through the conserved F or W. Fields, in order: CDR3 protein, CDR3 DNA, D gene, J gene, V gene, clone size. The D gene is left open where the match is weak. Not every row has a clone size; where given, it reads once, few, many or a size class.

CDR3 protein: CASRQSGSNKTQYF
CDR3 DNA: TGTGCCAGCCGCCAAAGCGGGAGCAACAAGACCCAGTACTTC
D gene: TRBD2
J gene: TRBJ2-5
V gene: TRBV2
clone size: NA

CDR3 protein: CASSPGHEKLFF
CDR3 DNA: TGTGCCAGCAGTCCGGGCCATGAAAAACTGTTTTTT
D gene: NA
J gene: TRBJ1-4
V gene: TRBV12-3/TRBV12-4
clone size: many

CDR3 protein: CASRLTGTSSHEQFF
CDR3 DNA: TGTGCCAGCAGACTAACCGGGACTAGTAGCCATGAGCAGTTCTTC
D gene: TRBD2
J gene: TRBJ2-1
V gene: TRBV12-3/TRBV12-4
clone size: few

CDR3 protein: CASSLLAGVGSGEQFF
CDR3 DNA: TGTGCCAGCAGCTTACTAGCGGGAGTAGGCTCGGGTGAGCAGTTCTTC
D gene: TRBD2
J gene: TRBJ2-1
V gene: TRBV7-9
clone size: NA

CDR3 protein: CASSQGLRGTEAFF
CDR3 DNA: TGTGCCAGCAGCCAAGGCCTCAGGGGCACTGAAGCTTTCTTT
D gene: NA
J gene: TRBJ1-1
V gene: TRBV14
clone size: many

CDR3 protein: CASSYSNGQSTIPYEQYF
CDR3 DNA: TGTGCCAGCAGTTACTCGAACGGGCAAAGCACGATCCCCTACGAGCAGTACTTC
D gene: NA
J gene: TRBJ2-7
V gene: TRBV6-5
clone size: NA

CDR3 protein: CASGPDQETQYF
CDR3 DNA: TGTGCCAGCGGGCCGGATCAAGAGACCCAGTACTTC
D gene: NA
J gene: TRBJ2-5
V gene: TRBV12-3/TRBV12-4
clone size: few

CDR3 protein: CATEKQSGSDEQFF
CDR3 DNA: TGTGCCACAGAGAAACAGAGCGGGAGTGATGAGCAGTTCTTC
D gene: TRBD2
J gene: TRBJ2-1
V gene: TRBV10-3
clone size: many

CDR3 protein: CASSSTSLPSYEQYF
CDR3 DNA: TGTGCCAGCAGTTCCACCTCGCTCCCCTCCTACGAGCAGTACTTC
D gene: NA
J gene: TRBJ2-7
V gene: TRBV28
clone size: few

CDR3 protein: CASSPRHYGRGTEAFF
CDR3 DNA: TGTGCCAGCAGTCCCCGACATTACGGACGGGGCACTGAAGCTTTCTTT
D gene: NA
J gene: TRBJ1-1
V gene: TRBV28
clone size: many

CDR3 protein: CASGRESGRPQHF
CDR3 DNA: TGTGCCAGCGGAAGGGAATCGGGTCGGCCCCAGCATTTT
D gene: NA
J gene: TRBJ1-5
V gene: TRBV12-3/TRBV12-4
clone size: few

CDR3 protein: CSAGWAPGRDYNEQFF
CDR3 DNA: TGCAGCGCAGGCTGGGCGCCGGGACGAGATTACAATGAGCAGTTCTTC
D gene: NA
J gene: TRBJ2-1
V gene: TRBV29-1
clone size: many

CDR3 protein: CSVGLALTYNEQFF
CDR3 DNA: TGCAGCGTCGGACTAGCCCTGACCTACAATGAGCAGTTCTTC
D gene: TRBD2
J gene: TRBJ2-1
V gene: TRBV29-1
clone size: many

CDR3 protein: CAVASLNEQFF
CDR3 DNA: TGTGCCGTCGCTTCTCTCAATGAGCAGTTCTTC
D gene: NA
J gene: TRBJ2-1
V gene: TRBV2
clone size: few

CDR3 protein: CASSLVVTGQYNEQFF
CDR3 DNA: TGTGCCAGCAGCTTAGTTGTGACTGGACAGTACAATGAGCAGTTCTTC
D gene: NA
J gene: TRBJ2-1
V gene: TRBV7-8
clone size: NA

CDR3 protein: CASSLAGGGKEQYF
CDR3 DNA: TGTGCCAGCAGTCTAGCGGGAGGAGGGAAGGAGCAGTACTTC
D gene: TRBD2
J gene: TRBJ2-7
V gene: TRBV12-3/TRBV12-4
clone size: NA

CDR3 protein: CASSYLQGSGAFF
CDR3 DNA: TGTGCCAGCAGTTACTTACAGGGATCTGGAGCTTTCTTT
D gene: NA
J gene: TRBJ1-1
V gene: TRBV6-6
clone size: few

CDR3 protein: CAISERGVPGNTIYF
CDR3 DNA: TGTGCCATCAGTGAAAGGGGGGTACCTGGAAACACCATATATTTT
D gene: NA
J gene: TRBJ1-3
V gene: TRBV10-3
clone size: many

CDR3 protein: CASNAFQEQFF
CDR3 DNA: TGTGCCAGCAACGCTTTCCAAGAGCAGTTCTTC
D gene: NA
J gene: TRBJ2-1
V gene: TRBV28
clone size: few

CDR3 protein: CSARDVREDSPLHF
CDR3 DNA: TGCAGTGCTAGAGATGTGAGGGAAGACTCACCCCTCCACTTT
D gene: NA
J gene: TRBJ1-6
V gene: TRBV20-1
clone size: NA

CDR3 protein: CASSEPRRGNTIYF
CDR3 DNA: TGTGCCAGCAGTGAACCCAGACGGGGAAACACCATATATTTT
D gene: NA
J gene: TRBJ1-3
V gene: TRBV2
clone size: NA

CDR3 protein: CASRGLGLAPMSNTGELFF
CDR3 DNA: TGTGCCAGCAGGGGTTTGGGACTAGCGCCTATGTCGAACACCGGGGAGCTGTTTTTT
D gene: TRBD2
J gene: TRBJ2-2
V gene: TRBV6-1
clone size: few

CDR3 protein: CASKKTGGYGYTF
CDR3 DNA: TGTGCCAGCAAAAAGACAGGGGGCTATGGCTACACCTTC
D gene: TRBD1
J gene: TRBJ1-2
V gene: TRBV12-3/TRBV12-4
clone size: few

CDR3 protein: CASSLSPDHQETQYF
CDR3 DNA: TGCGCCAGCAGCTTGTCGCCGGACCACCAAGAGACCCAGTACTTC
D gene: NA
J gene: TRBJ2-5
V gene: TRBV5-1
clone size: NA

CDR3 protein: CASSLGGSNSYNEQFF
CDR3 DNA: TGCGCCAGCAGCTTGGGAGGCTCCAACTCCTACAATGAGCAGTTCTTC
D gene: NA
J gene: TRBJ2-1
V gene: TRBV5-1
clone size: NA

CDR3 protein: CASGTRPKLYEQYF
CDR3 DNA: TGTGCCAGCGGCACCCGACCCAAACTCTACGAGCAGTACTTC
D gene: NA
J gene: TRBJ2-7
V gene: TRBV7-9
clone size: NA

CDR3 protein: CAIKYRRDLSTDTQYF
CDR3 DNA: TGTGCCATCAAGTATCGGCGGGACCTAAGCACAGATACGCAGTATTTT
D gene: NA
J gene: TRBJ2-3
V gene: TRBV10-3
clone size: many

CDR3 protein: CASSLAQGADEQFF
CDR3 DNA: TGTGCCAGCAGCTTAGCGCAGGGGGCCGATGAGCAGTTCTTC
D gene: TRBD1
J gene: TRBJ2-1
V gene: TRBV7-8
clone size: NA

CDR3 protein: CASSIGTGGNQPQHF
CDR3 DNA: TGTGCCAGCAGTATAGGGACAGGGGGCAATCAGCCCCAGCATTTT
D gene: TRBD1
J gene: TRBJ1-5
V gene: TRBV19
clone size: many

CDR3 protein: CATSDPGPGADTQYF
CDR3 DNA: TGTGCCACCAGTGATCCGGGCCCCGGGGCAGATACGCAGTATTTT
D gene: NA
J gene: TRBJ2-3
V gene: TRBV24-1
clone size: NA

CDR3 protein: CSARDNSPSETQYF
CDR3 DNA: TGCAGTGCTAGAGACAACAGTCCAAGTGAGACCCAGTACTTC
D gene: NA
J gene: TRBJ2-5
V gene: TRBV20-1
clone size: few

CDR3 protein: CATSTPQGAWYGYTF
CDR3 DNA: TGTGCCACCAGCACACCACAGGGTGCGTGGTATGGCTACACCTTC
D gene: NA
J gene: TRBJ1-2
V gene: TRBV15
clone size: NA

CDR3 protein: CSVIGLLGNTEAFF
CDR3 DNA: TGCAGCGTCATCGGACTCTTGGGGAACACTGAAGCTTTCTTT
D gene: NA
J gene: TRBJ1-1
V gene: TRBV29-1
clone size: NA

CDR3 protein: CASSIQQETQYF
CDR3 DNA: TGTGCCAGCAGTATACAACAAGAGACCCAGTACTTC
D gene: NA
J gene: TRBJ2-5
V gene: TRBV28
clone size: NA

CDR3 protein: CASSPQGTGNYGYTF
CDR3 DNA: TGTGCCAGCAGCCCACAGGGAACGGGTAACTATGGCTACACCTTC
D gene: NA
J gene: TRBJ1-2
V gene: TRBV4-2
clone size: few

CDR3 protein: CASSPPGGDTQYF
CDR3 DNA: TGTGCCAGCAGTCCCCCGGGTGGAGATACGCAGTATTTT
D gene: NA
J gene: TRBJ2-3
V gene: TRBV6-5
clone size: many

CDR3 protein: CASSRSGASTGELFF
CDR3 DNA: TGTGCCAGCAGCAGATCAGGGGCGAGCACCGGGGAGCTGTTTTTT
D gene: NA
J gene: TRBJ2-2
V gene: TRBV11-3
clone size: NA

CDR3 protein: CASSFSRTGAGYTF
CDR3 DNA: TGTGCCAGCAGCTTCTCCCGGACAGGGGCAGGCTACACCTTC
D gene: TRBD1
J gene: TRBJ1-2
V gene: TRBV7-2
clone size: few

CDR3 protein: CASSNSGAAYNEQFF
CDR3 DNA: TGTGCCAGCAGTAATAGCGGGGCGGCCTACAATGAGCAGTTCTTC
D gene: TRBD2
J gene: TRBJ2-1
V gene: TRBV6-1
clone size: NA

CDR3 protein: CASSLEAWETQYF
CDR3 DNA: TGTGCCAGCAGCTTAGAAGCTTGGGAGACCCAGTACTTC
D gene: NA
J gene: TRBJ2-5
V gene: TRBV7-8
clone size: few

CDR3 protein: CASSQARTGTRGDEQFF
CDR3 DNA: TGTGCCAGCAGCCAAGCACGAACAGGGACTCGGGGGGATGAGCAGTTCTTC
D gene: NA
J gene: TRBJ2-1
V gene: TRBV3-1
clone size: NA

CDR3 protein: CSFWEETQYF
CDR3 DNA: TGCAGCTTTTGGGAAGAGACCCAGTACTTC
D gene: NA
J gene: TRBJ2-5
V gene: TRBV20-1
clone size: many

CDR3 protein: CASVGGQGPYNEQFF
CDR3 DNA: TGTGCCAGCGTTGGGGGGCAGGGGCCCTACAATGAGCAGTTCTTC
D gene: NA
J gene: TRBJ2-1
V gene: TRBV12-3/TRBV12-4
clone size: many

CDR3 protein: CASSSSPLNTEAFF
CDR3 DNA: TGTGCCAGCAGTTCCAGTCCCCTTAACACTGAAGCTTTCTTT
D gene: NA
J gene: TRBJ1-1
V gene: TRBV27
clone size: many

CDR3 protein: CASSQDYYGYTF
CDR3 DNA: TGCGCCAGCAGCCAAGATTACTATGGCTACACCTTC
D gene: NA
J gene: TRBJ1-2
V gene: TRBV5-1
clone size: many

CDR3 protein: CASSLQILPSGNTIYF
CDR3 DNA: TGTGCCAGCAGTTTACAGATATTACCGTCTGGAAACACCATATATTTT
D gene: NA
J gene: TRBJ1-3
V gene: TRBV12-3/TRBV12-4
clone size: NA

CDR3 protein: CSARFGEQSNQPQHF
CDR3 DNA: TGCAGTGCTAGATTTGGTGAGCAAAGCAATCAGCCCCAGCATTTT
D gene: NA
J gene: TRBJ1-5
V gene: TRBV20-1
clone size: many